This record covers a single T cell receptor beta chain. This clonotype occurred many times. Its binding antigen is unknown. Base qualities are not provided; no much larger clone lies one nucleotide away. Relative to germline, V is 4 bases shorter and J is 7 bases shorter, with 15 bases between their ends. The CDR3 measures 15 amino acids from cysteine to phenylalanine. CDR3 DNA only is kept here, 45 bases in frame from base 1. CDR1 and CDR2, looked up from the germline V gene (reference sequence), are SGHNT and YYREEE. These data are taken from a study of neurological immune-mediated disorders (dated by TCRdb to about 2019). For context, the study as a whole: Among the 34 multiple sclerosis patients, relapsing-remitting MS was present in around 31 and secondary progressive MS was present in 3. Peripheral blood TCR-beta repertoires from HTLV-I-associated myelopathy (HAM/TSP) patients, multiple sclerosis patients and healthy controls were compared by UMI-based sequencing. The cohort was made up of approximately 65 subjects, consisting of around 15 HAM/TSP patients, 35 or so multiple sclerosis patients and 20 healthy controls. Alongside PBMC samples, the set of more than 85 TCR-beta libraries contained longitudinal samples, technical triplicates, and paired CD4+ and CD8+ T-cell subsets that had been sorted. The paper's findings and limits, for the study overall: No identical CDR3 amino acid sequences were shared among expanded clones across subjects, suggesting private TCR-beta repertoires in all groups. No association of the MS cluster with clinical or MRI features was observed, and the need for larger cohorts was stated by the authors. The highest TCR clonal expansion was observed in HAM/TSP patients, whereas the lowest was observed in MS patients, even when compared with healthy controls. In phylogenetic analysis, the repertoires of 18 of 34 MS patients grouped into a cluster of related CDR3 sequences, which suggests a possible signature at the repertoire level.

For the sorted-subset TCR libraries, the starting material was about 930,000 sorted CD4+ or CD8+ T cells. The multiple sclerosis patients were enrolled in a US clinical protocol that used magnetic resonance imaging to evaluate disease progression. Peripheral blood underwent Ficoll-Hypaque density gradient centrifugation to isolate PBMCs, which were then cryopreserved in liquid nitrogen. The study also sequenced paired sorted CD4+ and CD8+ subsets from healthy controls, HAM/TSP patients and MS patients. cDNA was synthesized by template-switch 5'RACE using a primer with a 10-nucleotide random unique molecular identifier that tagged each TCR transcript. Over 170 million TCR-beta sequences, covering 15-18 subjects, were produced in each sequencing run. The RNeasy kit was used for extraction of total RNA. The KAPA Real-time Library Amplification kit was used to amplify TCR-beta VDJ regions with primers targeting the TCR constant region and the 5'RACE anchor. Sample indexes and Illumina adaptors were added in a first PCR, and a second PCR then increased library yield. The roughly 650 bp TCR product was size-selected on a 2% E-gel SizeSelection system after Ampure bead purification. Before pooling, libraries had their quality checked on a Bioanalyzer, their concentration measured with Qubit, and their quantity determined with the Kapa Library Quantification kit. Paired-end 2 x 150 bp sequencing of the libraries was performed on an Illumina HiSeq 2500. To increase sequence diversity, 25-30% phiX was spiked into each library pool. The authors' pipeline ran thus. Quality-filtered reads were processed with the UMI-based MiGEC pipeline, which removed over 80% of raw TCR sequences during error correction. IMGT germline references were used for aligning VDJ genes, and each clonotype was defined as a unique CDR3 amino acid sequence together with its V-J genes. VDJtools evaluated clonal expansion, Shannon diversity and CDR3 relatedness (CalcPairwiseDistances, ClusterSamples); CLCbio workbench built phylogenetic trees. Using coefficient-of-variation modelling across technical triplicates, the study counted a clone as expanded if it had at least 8 unique UMIs. TCRdb's own reprocessing of the public reads used fastp at Q25 and MiXCR and kept productive beta chains. Duplicate CDR3 protein sequences are folded into a single record with the most common DNA and genes. TCRdb, rather than the study authors, made the V and J calls. For this sample there are over 45,000 distinct CDR3 sequences; approximately 6.2% appear just once. The top ten clonotypes cover approximately 1.5% of the sample.

The clonotype was recovered from a woman aged 18-29 years with multiple sclerosis. The sequence links TRBV5-4 to TRBJ1-6; 5 matching bases give a weak D call of TRBD1. The sample taken for sequencing was CD4+ T cells from blood. The CDR3 here reads CASSHTGDGNSPLHF. The sequence in DNA is TGTGCCAGCAGCCACACTGGGGACGGGAATTCACCCCTCCACTTT.